This passage covers 18 T cell receptor beta chains from one sample sequenced in a study of beta chain features in type 1 diabetes. Expressed TCRB transcripts were sequenced after all isolated RNA was converted to cDNA. Using immunoSEQ multiplex PCR, the repertoire was profiled, and TCRdb retains in-frame clones only, with some absent. The repertoire has 250,000 to 300,000 clones, under 8.5% of them found once; the top ten carry roughly 1%. Sequencing used central memory CD4+ T cells from blood. These receptors all stem from a woman under 30 in good health.

This clone was detected only a few times. The chain has TRBV5-6 and TRBJ2-3; TRBD2 aligns across 11 bases. V lost 4 bases, J lost 4 bases, and 8 bases stayed unmatched. The V gene's germline CDR1 is SGHDT and CDR2 YYEEEE. This CDR3 region has 16 residues. The CDR3, as DNA: TGTGCCAGCAGCCCCACGGGACTAGCGGCCCCAGATACGCAGTATTTT. Its protein product is CASSPTGLAAPDTQYF.

This clone came up a few times. This sequence joins TRBV28 and TRBJ1-6; the D is unclear. This CDR3 contains 12 residues. V shed 7 bases and J shed 14 bases, with 15 bases lying between them. Germline V gene sequence: CDR1 MDHEN, CDR2 SYDVKM. In DNA, the CDR3 is TGTGCCAGCATGGTCTCGGGGATTTCCCTCCACTTT. Protein sequence: CASMVSGISLHF.

This clone was counted a few times. The chain joins TRBV6-1 to TRBJ2-1; 9 bases line up with TRBD1. The CDR3 consists of 14 residues. CDR1 and CDR2 from the germline V gene are MNHNS and SASEGT. Unmatched junction bases numbered 6, after V lost 5 bases and J lost 7 bases. CDR3 region: CASSSGTGHNEQFF. CDR3 bases: TGTGCCAGCAGTTCCGGGACAGGGCATAATGAGCAGTTCTTC.

This clone was observed a few times. The chain is built from TRBV4-1 and TRBJ1-4, with TRBD1 matching 7 bases. The CDR3 is 17 amino acids. Germline CDR1 and CDR2: MGHRA and YSYEKL. The V and J ends lost 3 bases and 8 bases, in that order; junction bases with no gene match: 15. CDR3 region: CASSQRKTGMIGEKLFF. CDR3 DNA: TGCGCCAGCAGCCAGCGCAAGACAGGGATGATTGGGGAAAAACTGTTTTTT.

The CDR3 here is CASRAQGPTDTQYF. The CDR3 DNA reads TGTGCCAGCCGCGCACAGGGGCCCACAGATACGCAGTATTTT. The genes are TRBV5-6 and TRBJ2-3; 7 bases match TRBD1. Trimming removed 7 bases from V and 2 bases from J; junction bases left unmatched: 7. Germline V CDR1 and CDR2: SGHDT, YYEEEE. The CDR3 is 14 residues long.

The chain is built from TRBV30 and TRBJ1-4; no reliable D call. Looked up from germline, CDR1 is GTSNPN and CDR2 is SVGIG (reference sequence). Trimming shortened V by 2 bases and J by 2 bases, and 9 bases separated the two germline ends. This CDR3 is built from 14 residues. The CDR3 protein is CAWSPPATNEKLFF. The CDR3 nucleotides read TGTGCCTGGAGTCCCCCTGCGACTAATGAAAAACTGTTTTTT.

The chain couples TRBV6-5 to TRBJ2-6, with D possibly matching TRBD1 (5 bases). There are 16 residues in the CDR3. With 4 bases removed from V and 0 bases from J, the gap between germline ends came to 10 bases. CDR1 MNHEY and CDR2 SVGAGI come from the germline V gene. CDR3 region: CASSLTVSSGANVLTF. The CDR3 region has the DNA TGTGCCAGCAGTTTGACAGTGAGCTCTGGGGCCAACGTCCTGACTTTC.

There are a few counts of this clone. This chain links TRBV7-2 with TRBJ1-3, with TRBD1 matching over 10 bases. Losses at the gene ends were 5 bases for V and 9 bases for J; bases not matched to a gene: 7. The CDR3 covers 14 residues. Germline CDR1 is SGHTA and CDR2 is FQGNSA. CDR3 in amino acids: CASSLTGGGGTIYF. The CDR3 region has the DNA TGTGCCAGCAGCCTGACAGGGGGCGGGGGCACCATATATTTT.

The chain combines TRBV5-1 with TRBJ2-1, with D possibly matching TRBD1 (7 bases). The CDR3 contains 16 residues. Germline CDR1 and CDR2: SGHRS and YFSETQ. The V gene lost 1 base and the J gene lost 4 bases, with 15 bases spanning the gap. The CDR3 DNA sequence: TGCGCCAGCAGCTTGTCCCAGGGGGGATTTTACAATGAGCAGTTCTTC. It encodes CASSLSQGGFYNEQFF. The complete variable domain, with remaining parts taken from reference TRBV5-1 and TRBJ2-1, reads KAGVTQTPRYLIKTRGQQVTLSCSPISGHRSVSWYQQTPGQGLQFLFEYFSETQRNKGNFPGRFSGRQFSNSRSEMNVSTLELGDSALYLCASSLSQGGFYNEQFFGPGTRLTVL.

The chain has TRBV4-1 and TRBJ1-2; 10 bases match TRBD1. The CDR3 is 14 amino acids. Germline V lookup: CDR1 MGHRA, CDR2 YSYEKL. Germline trimming cut 6 bases from V and 6 bases from J; bases unmatched to any gene: 7. The DNA for the CDR3 is TGCGCCAGCAGTACTACGGGACAGGGGCATGGCTACACCTTC. It translates to CASSTTGQGHGYTF.

The sample holds a few counts of this clone. The V call is TRBV20-1, the J call TRBJ1-1; a possible D gene is TRBD1 (6 bases). The germline V gene encodes CDR1 DFQATT and CDR2 SNEGSKA (reference sequence). V was cut by 8 bases and J by 5 bases, with 9 bases left in between. The CDR3 totals 10 residues. CDR3 sequence reads: CSTGRTEAFF. The CDR3 coding sequence is TGCAGTACAGGGAGGACTGAAGCTTTCTTT.

This clone has at least ten counts. The chain has TRBV15 and TRBJ2-1; no definite D call. Germline lookup yields CDR1 LNHNV and CDR2 YYDKDF (reference sequence). Trimming stripped 2 bases from V and 6 bases from J, with 11 bases between. This CDR3 has 14 amino acids. As DNA, the CDR3 is TGTGCCACCAGCAGATACCTCGGGCTCAATGAGCAGTTCTTC. The encoded protein is CATSRYLGLNEQFF.

The CDR3 nucleotides are TGCGCCAGCAGCTTTGACAGGGGCGGGACTGAAGCTTTCTTT. It yields the protein CASSFDRGGTEAFF. V gene TRBV5-1 combines with J gene TRBJ1-1, with TRBD1 matching over 8 bases. The CDR3 runs to 14 residues. The germline V gene has CDR1 SGHRS and CDR2 YFSETQ. V gave up 2 bases and J gave up 5 bases; unmatched junction bases: 5.

This clone was counted ten times or more. The chain couples TRBV7-3 to TRBJ1-1, with D uncertain. V shed 5 bases and J shed 4 bases, with 17 bases lying between them. The germline gives CDR1 SGHTA, CDR2 FQGTGA. The CDR3 runs to 15 residues. The CDR3 bases are TGTGCCAGCAGCCAGAGCGCGGGATCAAGCACTGAAGCTTTCTTT. The encoded protein is CASSQSAGSSTEAFF.

The chain has TRBV7-3 and TRBJ2-2; no reliable D call. Germline V lookup: CDR1 SGHTA, CDR2 FQGTGA. This CDR3 is 14 amino acids long. The germline V and J ends were trimmed by 4 bases and 6 bases, with 12 bases remaining between them. The CDR3 sequence: CASSSPGRSGELFF. For the CDR3, the DNA is TGTGCCAGCAGCTCGCCCGGGCGGTCCGGGGAGCTGTTTTTT.

The J gene is TRBJ2-5, the V gene TRBV29-1; 8 bases map to TRBD1. Germline CDR1 reads SQVTM; CDR2 reads ANQGSEA. There are 14 residues in the CDR3. The junction had 12 bases not matched to a gene; V was cut back by 7 bases and J by 5 bases. CDR3 residues: CSGQDRGRGETQYF. The CDR3 DNA reads as TGCAGCGGCCAAGACAGGGGACGAGGGGAGACCCAGTACTTC.

This chain uses TRBV28 with TRBJ2-5, with 9 positions matching TRBD1. The CDR3 is 18 residues long. J gave up 1 base and V 4 bases, and 13 bases lay outside the gene matches. From germline, CDR1 is MDHEN and CDR2 SYDVKM. DNA of the CDR3: TGTGCCAGCAGTTCCCGCTCATGGACAGGGGCAGCCCAAGAGACCCAGTACTTC. It specifies CASSSRSWTGAAQETQYF.

This clone was recorded a few times. The V and J genes are TRBV4-1 and TRBJ1-4; possible D gene TRBD1, 5 bases. This CDR3 comprises 12 residues. Trimming shortened V by 8 bases and J by 8 bases, and 12 bases separated the two germline ends. Germline CDR1 reads MGHRA; CDR2 reads YSYEKL. The CDR3 region has the DNA TGCGCCAGCGGTGTCTGGGGGGAAAAACTGTTTTTT. Protein sequence: CASGVWGEKLFF.